Below, 17 T cell receptor beta chains from the same sample are listed, as sequenced in a study of CD8 T cells in Susac syndrome. An input of 0.5 to 1 ug of RNA was subjected to reverse transcription using random hexamers. A single record per CDR3 protein comes from TCRdb applying MiXCR to the immunoSEQ multiplex PCR reads. The sample includes about 190,000 distinct CDR3 sequences, roughly nine tenths seen only once; the top ten take over 0.075%. The specimen sequenced was CD4+ T cells from PBMCs. These receptors all come from a human donor with Susac syndrome.

This clonotype appeared once. The V call is TRBV30, the J call TRBJ1-2, with D tentatively TRBD1 (6 bases). V was pared by 2 bases and J by 4 bases, with 14 bases between. There are 14 residues in the CDR3. Per germline, CDR1 GTSNPN and CDR2 SVGIG (reference sequence). CDR3 sequence: CAWSWGQSSYGYTF. The CDR3 region has the DNA TGTGCCTGGAGTTGGGGGCAGAGCAGCTATGGCTACACCTTC. Combining the CDR3 with reference TRBV30 and TRBJ1-2 gives the whole variable domain SQTIHQWPATLVQPVGSPLSLECTVEGTSNPNLYWYRQAAGRGLQLLFYSVGIGQISSEVPQNLSASRPQDRQFILSSKKLLLSDSGFYLCAWSWGQSSYGYTFGSGTRLTVV.

J is TRBJ2-7 and V is TRBV15; D is unclear. This CDR3 has 12 residues. Germline values: CDR1 LNHNV, CDR2 YYDKDF (reference sequence). The V and J ends lost 5 bases and 7 bases respectively, with 12 bases between them. In DNA form, the CDR3 reads TGTGCCACCAGCCATAATCGACGAGAGCAGTACTTC. It encodes CATSHNRREQYF.

This rearrangement joins TRBV12-3 or TRBV12-4 to TRBJ2-4; D unclear. CDR3 length: 12 amino acids. Trimming cost V 5 bases and J 5 bases, with 7 bases left between them. CDR3 protein: CASSLNQNIQYF. Written as DNA, the CDR3 is TGTGCCAGCAGTCTCAACCAAAACATTCAGTACTTC.

The V gene is TRBV3-1, the J gene TRBJ2-1; possible D gene TRBD2, 6 bases. With 1 base removed from V and 4 bases from J, the gap between germline ends came to 14 bases. This CDR3 has 16 amino acids. Germline CDR1 is LGHDT and CDR2 is YNNKEL (reference sequence). CDR3: CASSQARPGGYNEQFF. The CDR3 coding sequence is TGTGCCAGCAGCCAAGCGCGCCCCGGGGGTTACAATGAGCAGTTCTTC.

The chain is built from TRBV3-1 and TRBJ2-7; 12 bases agree with TRBD1. Germline CDR1 is LGHDT and CDR2 is YNNKEL (reference sequence). J gave up 5 bases and V 4 bases, and 6 bases lay outside the gene matches. CDR3 size: 15 residues. The CDR3 loop is CASSRPGQGANEQYF. CDR3 sequence (DNA): TGTGCCAGCAGCCGCCCGGGACAGGGGGCCAACGAGCAGTACTTC.

For this clonotype: One end of the junction fails to match germline, which may point to a read error. The chain uses TRBV3-1 and TRBJ2-4; D gene uncertain. Germline-derived CDR1 and CDR2 are LGHDT and YNNKEL (reference sequence). CDR3 size: 19 residues. CDR3 sequence: CASSQDFVRRIVRENTQYF. For the CDR3, the DNA is TGTGCCAGCAGCCAAGATTTCGTACGACGGATCGTAAGGGAAAACACTCAGTACTTC.

V and J are TRBV6-6 and TRBJ1-1, with 8 positions matching TRBD1. The CDR3 spans 12 residues. V shed 9 bases, J shed 3 bases, and the junction held 3 bases outside the gene matches. Germline CDR1 MNHNY, CDR2 SVGAGI (reference sequence). DNA of the CDR3: TGTGCCAGTGAGGACAGGGACACTGAAGCTTTCTTT. Encoded protein: CASEDRDTEAFF.

The sample holds a few counts of this clonotype. The J gene is TRBJ2-7, the V gene TRBV5-1; possibly TRBD1 for D (6 bases). The CDR3 covers 14 residues. Trimming shortened V by 1 base and J by 7 bases, and 15 bases separated the two germline ends. The V gene's germline CDR1 is SGHRS and CDR2 YFSETQ. The CDR3 nucleotides are TGCGCCAGCAGCTTGAATTTACAGGGCTGGGAGCAGTACTTC. Translated, it gives CASSLNLQGWEQYF.

V usage is TRBV2 and J usage is TRBJ2-7; 9 bases fit TRBD1. The CDR3 contains 15 residues. Germline CDR1 and CDR2: SNHLY and FYNNEI. With V trimmed by 6 bases and J by 4 bases, 10 bases remained unmatched. The CDR3 loop is CASRPGQGVIYEQYF. In DNA, the CDR3 is TGTGCCAGCAGGCCGGGACAGGGAGTGATATACGAGCAGTACTTC. The entire variable domain, with the rest obtained from reference TRBV2 and TRBJ2-7, is as follows: EPEVTQTPSHQVTQMGQEVILRCVPISNHLYFYWYRQILGQKVEFLVSFYNNEISEKSEIFDDQFSVERPDGSNFTLKIRSTKLEDSAMYFCASRPGQGVIYEQYFGPGTRLTVT.

This chain joins TRBV20-1 and TRBJ2-3; TRBD2 aligns across 7 bases. Germline V lookup: CDR1 DFQATT, CDR2 SNEGSKA (reference sequence). The CDR3 length is 15 residues. J was trimmed by 0 bases and V by 1 base; bases with no gene match: 4. The CDR3 DNA sequence: TGCAGTGCTAGAGCGTTTAGCGGGAGCACAGATACGCAGTATTTT. Encoded protein: CSARAFSGSTDTQYF.

The chain links TRBV2 to TRBJ2-1, with 8 nucleotides matching TRBD2. The V and J ends lost 6 bases and 1 base, in that order; junction bases with no gene match: 8. CDR1 and CDR2 (germline): SNHLY, FYNNEI. The CDR3 totals 16 residues. CDR3 nucleotide sequence: TGTGCCAGCAGACTCCGGACTAGCCTATCCTACAATGAGCAGTTCTTC. This sequence encodes CASRLRTSLSYNEQFF.

The genes are TRBV5-1 and TRBJ2-5; 8 positions agree with TRBD2. The germline gives CDR1 SGHRS, CDR2 YFSETQ. The CDR3 is 15 residues long. Trimming at V came to 7 bases and at J to 5 bases, leaving 13 bases not matched to a gene. In DNA form, the CDR3 reads TGCGCCAGCTTTAGCGGGAATCATGGGTTGGAGACCCAGTACTTC. Translated: CASFSGNHGLETQYF. The entire variable domain, with the rest obtained from reference TRBV5-1 and TRBJ2-5, is as follows: KAGVTQTPRYLIKTRGQQVTLSCSPISGHRSVSWYQQTPGQGLQFLFEYFSETQRNKGNFPGRFSGRQFSNSRSEMNVSTLELGDSALYLCASFSGNHGLETQYFGPGTRLLVL.

The V gene is TRBV7-9, the J gene TRBJ1-1; no reliable D call. The CDR3 consists of 12 residues. Trimming removed 5 bases from V and 5 bases from J, with 9 bases in between. CDR1 is SEHNR, CDR2 FQNEAQ, per germline (reference sequence). The CDR3 sequence is CASSHGRTEAFF. The CDR3, as DNA: TGTGCCAGCAGCCATGGACGGACTGAAGCTTTCTTT. The whole variable domain, remainder taken from reference TRBV7-9 and TRBJ1-1, is DTGVSQNPRHKITKRGQNVTFRCDPISEHNRLYWYRQTLGQGPEFLTYFQNEAQLEKSRLLSDRFSAERPKGSFSTLEIQRTEQGDSAMYLCASSHGRTEAFFGQGTRLTVV.

V usage is TRBV6-5 and J usage is TRBJ1-1; D not resolved. The germline gives CDR1 MNHEY, CDR2 SVGAGI. The V end was cut by 2 bases, the J end by 1 base, with 5 bases between. The CDR3 length is 13 residues. CDR3 coding DNA: TGTGCCAGCAGTTACCTCAAGAACACTGAAGCTTTCTTT. As protein: CASSYLKNTEAFF.

The V gene is TRBV5-4, the J gene TRBJ1-4; D is unresolved. Between the trimmed V and J ends, which lost 0 bases and 4 bases, there was a span of 13 bases. This CDR3 contains 16 residues. Germline loops: CDR1 SGHNT, CDR2 YYREEE (reference sequence). CDR3 in DNA: TGTGCCAGCAGCTTGGACGGGTTGAAGGTTAATGAAAAACTGTTTTTT. Protein product: CASSLDGLKVNEKLFF.

The chain links TRBV20-1 to TRBJ2-7; perhaps TRBD2 as D (7 bases). The CDR3 contains 14 residues. CDR1 and CDR2 (germline): DFQATT, SNEGSKA (reference sequence). Trimming removed 5 bases at V and 5 bases at J, with 19 bases between. CDR3 region: CSAGGGRVTNEQYF. In DNA form, the CDR3 reads TGCAGTGCTGGGGGGGGCAGGGTGACTAACGAGCAGTACTTC.

This clonotype was observed once. The V call is TRBV5-1, the J call TRBJ1-1; D remains ambiguous. Trimming shortened V by 0 bases and J by 2 bases, and 11 bases separated the two germline ends. CDR3 length: 15 amino acids. The V gene's germline CDR1 is SGHRS and CDR2 YFSETQ. CDR3 nucleotides: TGCGCCAGCAGCTTGGAGGCTCTGGGCAACACTGAAGCTTTCTTT. Protein: CASSLEALGNTEAFF.